The 10 T cell receptor beta chains below come from one sample, sequenced in a study of molecular identifiers for immune sequencing clone quantification. TCRdb ran MiXCR on the PCR reads and lists one entry per CDR3 protein. Here the sample spans just under 650,000 distinct CDR3 sequences, 15% to 20% being singletons. Sequencing was performed on naive CD8+ T cells from blood, with Jurkat cell RNA spiked in. The subset: FACS-sorted CD8+CD4-CCR7+CD45RA+ naive T cells. The receptors were sampled from a human donor in good health. Some libraries in this study had Jurkat cell RNA spiked in.

This clonotype was counted ten times or more. V is TRBV2 and J is TRBJ2-3; tentatively, D is TRBD2 (6 bases). Germline V gene data show CDR1 as SNHLY and CDR2 as FYNNEI. CDR3 size: 15 residues. Deletions cut 2 bases from V and 0 bases from J, with 9 bases between. The CDR3: CASSEYAGSTDTQYF. The CDR3 region has the DNA TGTGCCAGCAGTGAATATGCGGGGAGCACAGATACGCAGTATTTT.

In the case of this clonotype: It is likely a read error, because the conserved phenylalanine at the end of the CDR3 is missing. This chain links TRBV27 with TRBJ1-5; tentatively, D is TRBD1 (5 bases). CDR1 and CDR2 from the germline V gene are MNHEY and SMNVEV (reference sequence). This CDR3 contains 14 residues. V was pared by 5 bases and J by 1 base, with 9 bases between. Here the CDR3 reads CASSGWDSNQPQHL. The CDR3 DNA follows: TGTGCCAGCAGTGGCTGGGACAGCAATCAGCCCCAGCATCTT.

To note about this clonotype: A read error may explain this, as a much larger clone is one base away. The chain combines TRBV7-3 with TRBJ2-1, with D hard to call. The V end lost 2 bases, the J end lost 2 bases, and 10 bases lay between the germline ends. Germline values: CDR1 SGHTA, CDR2 FQGTGA. CDR3 length: 15 residues. CDR3 sequence (DNA): TGTGCCAGCAGCTTACTGCCCGCCCCCTACAATGAGCAGTTCTTC. It encodes CASSLLPAPYNEQFF.

This clonotype occurred many times. The chain has TRBV6-2 or TRBV6-3 and TRBJ2-3; 8 nucleotides match TRBD1. V lost 6 bases, J lost 4 bases, and 18 bases stayed unmatched. The CDR3 length is 18 residues. The V gene's germline CDR1 is MNHEY and CDR2 SVGEGT. DNA of the CDR3: TGTGCCAGCAGATCCCCCCTGCGGACAGGGACGGCGGCAGATACGCAGTATTTT. Translated, it gives CASRSPLRTGTAADTQYF.

This clonotype was counted at least ten times. The chain is built from TRBV7-9 and TRBJ1-2; the match to TRBD1 covers 7 bases. The CDR3 is 15 residues long. CDR1 is SEHNR and CDR2 is FQNEAQ in the germline V gene (reference sequence). The J segment lost 4 bases and the V segment lost 0 bases, leaving 5 bases of the junction unmatched. The CDR3 loop reads CASSLANRGSYGYTF. CDR3 coding DNA: TGTGCCAGCAGCTTAGCTAACAGGGGCAGCTATGGCTACACCTTC.

Comment on this clonotype: A read error is possible here, since a much larger clone lies one base away. V gene TRBV10-3 combines with J gene TRBJ2-5; 7 positions match TRBD1. Germline trimming cut 4 bases from V and 2 bases from J; bases unmatched to any gene: 10. CDR3 length: 16 amino acids. The germline V gene encodes CDR1 ENHRY and CDR2 SYGVKD. The CDR3 DNA sequence: TGTGCCATCAGTGGGTCAGGGACAGTTAAACAAGAGACCCAGTACTTC. It translates to CAISGSGTVKQETQYF.

This clonotype occurred many times. This chain links TRBV4-3 with TRBJ2-2; D might be TRBD2 (6 bases). Deletions cut 0 bases from V and 3 bases from J, with 14 bases between. The germline CDR1 and CDR2 sequences are LGHNA and YSLEER. The CDR3 consists of 17 residues. CDR3 region: CASSQDWGVVYTGELFF. The CDR3 nucleotides are TGCGCCAGCAGCCAAGATTGGGGGGTAGTTTACACCGGGGAGCTGTTTTTT.

This clonotype appeared a few times. The chain links TRBV28 to TRBJ2-3; 11 bases agree with TRBD2. The CDR3 spans 21 residues. V lost 4 bases, J lost 0 bases, and 18 bases stayed unmatched. Per the germline V gene, CDR1 is MDHEN and CDR2 is SYDVKM. The CDR3 loop is CASSYPRSSGRATVSTDTQYF. The DNA for the CDR3 is TGTGCCAGCAGTTATCCCCGTAGTAGCGGGAGGGCCACCGTTAGCACAGATACGCAGTATTTT. The full variable domain, in which reference TRBV28 and TRBJ2-3 provide the parts outside the CDR3, is DVKVTQSSRYLVKRTGEKVFLECVQDMDHENMFWYRQDPGLGLRLIYFSYDVKMKEKGDIPEGYSVSREKKERFSLILESASTNQTSMYLCASSYPRSSGRATVSTDTQYFGPGTRLTVL.

This clonotype was recorded many times. The J gene is TRBJ2-2, the V gene TRBV7-7; no firm D call. Germline assignment: CDR1 SSHAT and CDR2 FNYEAQ (reference sequence). The CDR3 is 14 residues long. Trimming took 5 bases from V and 6 from J, leaving 13 bases between them. CDR3 in DNA: TGTGCCAGCAGCCCCCTATCCACCCCCGGGGAGCTGTTTTTT. Protein sequence: CASSPLSTPGELFF.

This clonotype was counted many times. This chain joins TRBV4-1 and TRBJ1-4; maybe TRBD1 (6 bases). The CDR3 length is 16 residues. From germline, CDR1 is MGHRA and CDR2 YSYEKL. The V and J ends lost 0 bases and 3 bases respectively, with 11 bases between them. This CDR3 is CASSQERGAANEKLFF. CDR3 DNA sequence: TGCGCCAGCAGCCAAGAACGGGGGGCTGCTAATGAAAAACTGTTTTTT.